The clone carrying this T cell receptor beta chain has only a few counts. TCR beta CDR3 regions were amplified from RNA transcripts. The HTBI primer set served for first-round RT-PCR of the TCR CDR3. TCRdb re-called the multiplex PCR reads through MiXCR, storing one row per CDR3 protein. This table has about 400,000 distinct CDR3 sequences, 13% appearing once. This sample stems from a study of T cells in Graves' hyperthyroidism and ophthalmopathy. This CDR3 contains 15 residues. In germline, CDR1 is SEHNR, CDR2 FQNEAQ (reference sequence). V dropped 2 bases and J dropped 4 bases, with 11 bases sitting between them.

What was sequenced was blood. The rearrangement joins TRBV7-9 to TRBJ2-2, with D possibly matching TRBD1 (5 bases). This sequence originates from a woman aged 18-35 years with Graves' hyperthyroidism. The CDR3: CASSLWPGLTGELFF. The CDR3 DNA is TGTGCCAGCAGCTTATGGCCAGGGCTCACCGGGGAGCTGTTTTTT.